This T cell receptor (beta chain) is from a study of vaccination and CD4 T cells after COVID-19. The study sequenced cultured CD4+ T cell DNA using the Oncomine TCR Beta short-read assay. One entry per CDR3 protein, called by TCRdb with MiXCR from the PCR reads. Found here are some 16,000 distinct CDR3 sequences, 35% to 50% of them singletons; the top ten hold about 7%. Germline V lookup: CDR1 LNHNV, CDR2 YYDKDF (reference sequence). The germline V and J ends were trimmed by 3 bases and 4 bases, with 21 bases remaining between them. The CDR3 sequence is 17 residues long. The treatment denotes: approximately nine-day PBMC culture with coronavirus spike peptide pools or control peptides (ViraFEST assay). Broader study findings: Median SARS-CoV-2-reactive clonotype numbers rose nonsignificantly, about 20 to 40.

A remark on this clonotype: Its matching antigen is unknown.

This chain links TRBV15 with TRBJ2-5; TRBD1 might be the D (5 bases). Specimen: CD4+ T cells from blood, cultured in vitro, collected after SARS-CoV-2 vaccination. This clonotype originated in a human donor who had recovered from COVID-19. CDR3 nucleotide sequence: TGTGCCACCAGCAGCCGAACCTCTGGGGCGACTTTAGAGACCCAGTACTTC. It is translated as CATSSRTSGATLETQYF.